These T cell receptor beta chains were read from a single sample in a study of control samples from healthy donors and cancer patients. The protocol was immunoSEQ multiplex PCR, while the TCRdb copy is restricted to in-frame clones and leaves out a portion. The sample contains about 55,000 clones, 88% of which appear only once. The sample taken for sequencing was blood. These receptor sequences come from a man aged 45 to 65 in good health. Both conserved end residues are trimmed from each CDR3.

TRBV19 | ASSNKPQEDRGSYEQY
TRBV12-5 | ASGLSGTSVSGNTIY
TRBV19 | ASSIGSPGENEQF
TRBV5-8 | ASSLIIAGMNTEAF
TRBV7-2 | ASSLLTDTQY
TRBV6-5 | ASSRGLTSNEKLF
TRBV19 | ASSTQTGSTNEKLF
TRBV6-4 | ASPPGGSGTEAF
TRBV7-3 | ASSTVGQGGGNEQF
TRBV6-1 | ASREVGRALNEQF
TRBV28 | VAGGSTDTQY
TRBV30 | AWSTGANVLT
TRBV2 | ASDGGSYEQY
TRBV6-2/TRBV6-3 | ASSQNTGELF
TRBV28 | AAGGQDEKLF
TRBV13 | ASSTLSGSAGELF
TRBV14 | ASSQFAGVMYEQY
TRBV7-2 | ASSLAGQKGNEQF
TRBV13 | ASSLGDSGELF
TRBV28 | ASTSGSYNEQF
TRBV28 | ASSSGLAGGDEQY
TRBV19 | ASSIYGTGTDIQY
TRBV6-5 | ASSYGRDVLEQY
TRBV6-5 | ASSFRDSTGYT
TRBV28 | ASSRGGTDTQY
TRBV19 | ASSMRDRWGYGYT
TRBV27 | ASSLMQGDTEAF
TRBV30 | AWGKGQGGTEAF
TRBV6-2/TRBV6-3 | ASSRLAGPYNEQF
TRBV29-1 | SVTVVQETQY
TRBV28 | ASSFSPQGAEQY
TRBV6-5 | ASSSDSRKAF
TRBV24-1 | ATSGQLAVNTGELF
TRBV7-9 | ASSPRQDTEAF
TRBV5-6 | ASSLLAGPYEQY
TRBV10-3 | AISESMNRVANQPQH
TRBV28 | ASSFGAPSGNTGELF
TRBV9 | ASSIRSENTEAF
TRBV5-1 | ASSLAGGPYEQY
TRBV18 | ASSLPSTDTQY
TRBV5-8 | ASSQTGYGQPQH